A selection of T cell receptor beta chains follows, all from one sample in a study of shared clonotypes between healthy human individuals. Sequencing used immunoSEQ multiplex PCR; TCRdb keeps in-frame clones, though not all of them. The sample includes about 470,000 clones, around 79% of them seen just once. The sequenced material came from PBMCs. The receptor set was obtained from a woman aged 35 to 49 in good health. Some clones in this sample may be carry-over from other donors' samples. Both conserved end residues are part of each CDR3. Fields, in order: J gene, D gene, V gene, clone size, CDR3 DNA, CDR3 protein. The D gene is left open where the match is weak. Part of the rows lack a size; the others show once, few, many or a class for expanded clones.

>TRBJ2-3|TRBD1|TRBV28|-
TGTGCCAGCAGTGTGGCGGTACAGGGGATGGATACGCAGTATTTT
CASSVAVQGMDTQYF
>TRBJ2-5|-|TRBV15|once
TGTGCCACCAGCAGAGATATGGGAGAAGAGACCCAGTACTTC
CATSRDMGEETQYF
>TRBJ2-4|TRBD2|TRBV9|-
TGTGCCAGCAGCGTAGGATGGCTAGCGGGAGGGCCGGGTGCCAAAAACATTCAGTACTTC
CASSVGWLAGGPGAKNIQYF
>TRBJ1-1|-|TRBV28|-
TGTGCCAGCAGTTTAAGACAGAACACTGAAGCTTTCTTT
CASSLRQNTEAFF
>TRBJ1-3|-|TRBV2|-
TGTGCCAGCAATCAGGGCTCTGGAAACACCATATATTTT
CASNQGSGNTIYF
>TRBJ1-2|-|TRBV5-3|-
TGTGCCAGAAGCCTAGCAGCTTACTATGGCTACACCTTC
CARSLAAYYGYTF
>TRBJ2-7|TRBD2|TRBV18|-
TGTGCCAGCTCACCCTCTGGGACTACCTCCTACGAGCAGTACTTC
CASSPSGTTSYEQYF
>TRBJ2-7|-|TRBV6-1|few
TGTGCCAGCAGTCCAGGGGTGTGGCAGTACTTC
CASSPGVWQYF
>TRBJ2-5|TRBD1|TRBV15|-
TGTGCCACCAGCAGAGGGACAGGGGGGGAGACCCAGTACTTC
CATSRGTGGETQYF
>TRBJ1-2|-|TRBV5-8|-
TGTGCCAGCAGCTTGGGTTGGAGATTGGGAGTCGATGGCTACACCTTC
CASSLGWRLGVDGYTF
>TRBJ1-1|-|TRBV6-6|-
TGTGCCAGCACTAAACAGGGCCGTACTGAAGCTTTCTTT
CASTKQGRTEAFF
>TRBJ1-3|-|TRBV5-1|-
TGCGCCAGCAGCCTCTCCCATGAGGGAAACACCATATATTTT
CASSLSHEGNTIYF
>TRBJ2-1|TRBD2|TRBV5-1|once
TGCGCCAGCAGCGCCATACTAGCGGGAGATCTAAATGAGCAGTTCTTC
CASSAILAGDLNEQFF
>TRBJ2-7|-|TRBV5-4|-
TGTGCCAGCAGCTCAATCAGTACCTACGAGCAGTACTTC
CASSSISTYEQYF
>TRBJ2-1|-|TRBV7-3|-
TGTGCCAGCGGCGTCTCGTTCTTC
CASGVSFF
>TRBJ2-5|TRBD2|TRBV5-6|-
TGTGCCAGCAGCCGAAACGGCCTAGCGGGGAACCAAGAGACCCAGTACTTC
CASSRNGLAGNQETQYF